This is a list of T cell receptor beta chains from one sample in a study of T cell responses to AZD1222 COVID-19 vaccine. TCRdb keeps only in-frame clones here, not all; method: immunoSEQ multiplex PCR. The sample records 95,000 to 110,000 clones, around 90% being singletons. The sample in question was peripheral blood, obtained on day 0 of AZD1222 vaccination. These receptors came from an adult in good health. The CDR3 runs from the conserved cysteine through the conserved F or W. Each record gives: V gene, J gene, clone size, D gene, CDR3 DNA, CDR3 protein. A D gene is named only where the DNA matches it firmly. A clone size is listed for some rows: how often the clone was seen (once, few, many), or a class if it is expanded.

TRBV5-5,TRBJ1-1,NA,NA,TGTGCCAGCACCAACGGTTGGCAGAACACTGAAGCTTTCTTT,CASTNGWQNTEAFF
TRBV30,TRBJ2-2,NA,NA,TGTGCCTGGAGAGGGCTCGGGAACACCGGGGAGCTGTTTTTT,CAWRGLGNTGELFF
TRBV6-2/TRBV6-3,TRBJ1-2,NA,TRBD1,TGTGCCAGCAGTTACCTGGGACAGGACTATGGCTACACCTTC,CASSYLGQDYGYTF
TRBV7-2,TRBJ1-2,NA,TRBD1,TGTGCCAGCAGCTTCGGGGCAGGGGGCGGGGGCTACACCTTC,CASSFGAGGGGYTF
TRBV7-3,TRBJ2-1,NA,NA,TGTGCCAGCAGCTACGGGCGGGAGCAGTTCTTC,CASSYGREQFF
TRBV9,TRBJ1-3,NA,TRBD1,TGTGCCAGCAGCAAGAGGACAGGCGGAAACACCATATATTTT,CASSKRTGGNTIYF
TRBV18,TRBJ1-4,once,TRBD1,TGTGCCAGCTCCGACAGGGGGCGTGAAAAACTGTTTTTT,CASSDRGREKLFF
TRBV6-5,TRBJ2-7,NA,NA,TGTGCCAGCAGAGTTACGGCCTCCTACGAGCAGTACTTC,CASRVTASYEQYF
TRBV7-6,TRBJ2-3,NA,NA,TGTGCCAGCAGCTTAGAGAGGTCGCCACAGGGAAGAGGCACAGATACGCAGTATTTT,CASSLERSPQGRGTDTQYF
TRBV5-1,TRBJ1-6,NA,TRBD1,TGCGCCAGCAGGCCCGGGACAGGAAATTCACCCCTCCACTTT,CASRPGTGNSPLHF
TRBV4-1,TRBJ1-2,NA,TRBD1,TGCGCCAGCAGCCATAGGGACAGGTATAACTATGGCTACACCTTC,CASSHRDRYNYGYTF
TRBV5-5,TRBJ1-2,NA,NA,TGTGCCAGCAGCAACGGACGGGGGCTTGACTATGGCTACACCTTC,CASSNGRGLDYGYTF
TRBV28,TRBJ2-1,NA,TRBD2,TGTGCCAGCAGTTCCTGGACTAGCGGGGGGGTTTACAATGAGCAGTTCTTC,CASSSWTSGGVYNEQFF
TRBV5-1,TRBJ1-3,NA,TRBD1,TGCGCCAGCAGCTCACAGGGGGGACTCTCTGGAAACACCATATATTTT,CASSSQGGLSGNTIYF
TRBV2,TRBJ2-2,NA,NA,TGTGCCAGCAGCCACAGGAGCACCGGGGAGCTGTTTTTT,CASSHRSTGELFF
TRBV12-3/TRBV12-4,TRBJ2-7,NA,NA,TGTGCCAGCAGTTTCGGAATGTCCTACGAGCAGTACTTC,CASSFGMSYEQYF
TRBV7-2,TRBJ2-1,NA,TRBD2,TGTGCCAGCAGCCCGACGAGCGGGGGCCTCTACAATGAGCAGTTCTTC,CASSPTSGGLYNEQFF
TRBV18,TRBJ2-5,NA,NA,TGTGCCAGCTCAGCTGAGACCCAGTACTTC,CASSAETQYF
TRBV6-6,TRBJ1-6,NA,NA,TGTGCCAGCAGTTACCGCCAGGGCTTGGGTTCACCCCTCCACTTT,CASSYRQGLGSPLHF
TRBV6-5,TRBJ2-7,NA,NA,TGTGCCGCAACCGCTTCGGGACGAGCCTACGAGCAGTACTTC,CAATASGRAYEQYF
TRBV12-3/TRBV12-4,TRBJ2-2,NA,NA,TGTGCCAGCAGTTTGAAATTTATCGGGGAGCTGTTTTTT,CASSLKFIGELFF
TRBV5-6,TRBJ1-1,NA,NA,TGTGCCAGCAGCCACTGGGGGGCCCCCCGGCCTTTCTTT,CASSHWGAPRPFF
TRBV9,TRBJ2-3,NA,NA,TGTGCCAGCAGCCGGGAACTTGGCGCAGATACGCAGTATTTT,CASSRELGADTQYF
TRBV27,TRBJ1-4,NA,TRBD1,TGTGCCAGCAGTTCCAGGGGGCTTCCAACTAATGAAAAACTGTTTTTT,CASSSRGLPTNEKLFF
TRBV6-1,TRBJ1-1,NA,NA,TGTGCCAGCAGTGAGACCTGGGGCACTGAAGCTTTCTTT,CASSETWGTEAFF
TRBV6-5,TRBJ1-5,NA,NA,TGTGCCAGCAGTTCGTCCAGCGACAATCAGCCCCAGCATTTT,CASSSSSDNQPQHF
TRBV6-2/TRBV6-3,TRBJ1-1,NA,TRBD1,TGTGCCAGCAGTTACTTGACAGGGGGGGCGAGCACTGAAGCTTTCTTT,CASSYLTGGASTEAFF
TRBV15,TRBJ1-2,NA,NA,TGTGCCACCAGCAGAGTTAGACAGACCTACTATGGCTACACCTTC,CATSRVRQTYYGYTF
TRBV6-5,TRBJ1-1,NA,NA,TGTGCCAGCAGTTATGGCTTCAGGGCTGAAGCTTTCTTT,CASSYGFRAEAFF
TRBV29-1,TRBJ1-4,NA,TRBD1,TGCAGCGTTGGAAAAGCAGGGGGTTCAAATGAAAAACTGTTTTTT,CSVGKAGGSNEKLFF
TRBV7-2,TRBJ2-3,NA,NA,TGTGCCAGCAGCTTTGAGACAGATACGCAGTATTTT,CASSFETDTQYF
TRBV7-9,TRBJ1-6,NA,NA,TGTGCCAGCAGCTTAGGATGGACTCATTCACCCCTCCACTTT,CASSLGWTHSPLHF
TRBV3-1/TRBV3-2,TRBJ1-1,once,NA,TGTGCCAGCAGACCCCTGATAGCGAACACTGAAGCTTTCTTT,CASRPLIANTEAFF
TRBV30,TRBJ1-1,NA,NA,TGTGCCTGGAGTGTAAGGGCAGGGAGGGACACTGAAGCTTTCTTT,CAWSVRAGRDTEAFF
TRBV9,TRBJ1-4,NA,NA,TGTGCCAGCGGACAAGCAGGAGGCAGTGAAAAACTGTTTTTT,CASGQAGGSEKLFF
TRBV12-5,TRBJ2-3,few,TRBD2,TGTGCTAGTGGTTTGCTTCCAGCGGGGGGTGCCACAGATACGCAGTATTTT,CASGLLPAGGATDTQYF
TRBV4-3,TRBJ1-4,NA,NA,TGCGCCAGCAGCCAAGATAGGGCCAGAACGGGGAAAAAACTGTTTTTT,CASSQDRARTGKKLFF
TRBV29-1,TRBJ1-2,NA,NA,TGCAGCGCTGGGGACGGGCCCCGAGGATATGGCTACACCTTC,CSAGDGPRGYGYTF
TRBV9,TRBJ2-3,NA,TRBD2,TGTGCCAGCAGCGTACTTGGACTAGCGGCAAGTAAAGATACGCAGTATTTT,CASSVLGLAASKDTQYF
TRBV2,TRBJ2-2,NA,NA,TGTGCCAGCACTGTTCGGTCGACCGGGGAGCTGTTTTTT,CASTVRSTGELFF
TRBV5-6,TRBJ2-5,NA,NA,TGTGCCAGCACCACGGACGGAATCCGGACCCAGTACTTC,CASTTDGIRTQYF
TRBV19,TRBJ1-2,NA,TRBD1,TGTGCCAGTAGTATAGATCTATCTCGGCAGGGGGCTGGCTACACCTTC,CASSIDLSRQGAGYTF
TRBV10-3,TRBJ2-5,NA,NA,TGTGCCATCAAGAGCGAGCGGCAAGAGACCCAGTACTTC,CAIKSERQETQYF
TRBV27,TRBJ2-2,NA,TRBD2,TGTGCCAGCAGTTTATCTAAGGGACTAGCGGGGGAGAACACCGGGGAGCTGTTTTTT,CASSLSKGLAGENTGELFF
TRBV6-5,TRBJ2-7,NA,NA,TGTGCCACGAGTAGGGGGTACGAGCAGTACTTC,CATSRGYEQYF
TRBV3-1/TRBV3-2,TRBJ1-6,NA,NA,TGTGCCAGCAGCCAAGACGGCCGGGGATATAATTCACCCCTCCACTTT,CASSQDGRGYNSPLHF
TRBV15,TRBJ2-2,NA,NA,TGTGCCACCAGCAGAGAGAGAGTCGGGGAGCTGTTTTTT,CATSRERVGELFF
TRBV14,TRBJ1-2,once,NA,TGTGCCAGCAGCCAGCTACAGGAGTCGAGGCGTGGCTACACCTTC,CASSQLQESRRGYTF
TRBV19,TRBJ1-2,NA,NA,TGTGCCACCACGCCTCGGGGGGCGCAGGTCGAAACTGGCTACACCTTC,CATTPRGAQVETGYTF
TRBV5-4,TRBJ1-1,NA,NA,TGTGCCAGCAGCTCGGGTAGGGGGGACACTGAAGCTTTCTTT,CASSSGRGDTEAFF
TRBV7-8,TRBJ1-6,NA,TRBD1,TGTGCCAGCAGCTCACAGGGGGTTTCCTATAATTCACCCCTCCACTTT,CASSSQGVSYNSPLHF